These T cell receptor beta chains were read from a single sample in a study of blood T cell repertoires in COVID-19. The method was immunoSEQ multiplex PCR; TCRdb's version includes in-frame clones alone and lacks a portion of them. The data show 350,000 to 450,000 clones, about 88% seen once. The sequencing sample was made of PBMCs or T cells enriched from blood (not recorded which). The receptors shown here come from a woman between 18 and 30 years old who had been exposed to COVID-19. CDR3s include the opening cysteine and the closing phenylalanine or tryptophan. Fields, in order: V gene, J gene, CDR3 protein.

TRBV9,TRBJ2-1,CASSVRLAAWGSYNEQFF
TRBV28,TRBJ1-2,CASSLAAYGYTF
TRBV28,TRBJ2-3,CASSQTGTGGKNTQYF
TRBV5-5,TRBJ1-4,CASSLEGNNEKLFF
TRBV28,TRBJ2-1,CASSFPGGSWNEQFF
TRBV28,TRBJ1-2,CASNPGQGNYGYTF
TRBV7-9,TRBJ2-7,CASSSPRTGDEQYF
TRBV11-2,TRBJ2-1,CASSLDLGGAQQFF
TRBV9,TRBJ1-6,CASSVGGRGGNSPLHF
TRBV3-1/TRBV3-2,TRBJ1-1,CASSQRGTNTEAFF
TRBV7-2,TRBJ1-6,CASSQGAYNSPLHF
TRBV28,TRBJ1-3,CASSPGPPKGGNTIYF
TRBV5-6,TRBJ2-7,CASSLEGLAGRYEQYF
TRBV19,TRBJ2-5,CASSIWTGGRETQYF
TRBV10-3,TRBJ2-1,CAISGASRGEQFF
TRBV3-1/TRBV3-2,TRBJ1-3,CASSQGSRVSGNTIYF
TRBV3-1/TRBV3-2,TRBJ1-1,CASSATGVMNTEAFF
TRBV15,TRBJ1-2,CATSRGQALYGYTF
TRBV7-9,TRBJ1-3,CASSSQRGGAVGNTIYF
TRBV6-5,TRBJ2-5,CASSFNREETQYF
TRBV9,TRBJ2-1,CASSSEGTSGNEQFF
TRBV2,TRBJ1-4,CASSEAGSEKLFF
TRBV7-3,TRBJ2-3,CASSLDSNTDTQYF
TRBV3-1/TRBV3-2,TRBJ2-5,CASSQDGTAGTQYF
TRBV2,TRBJ2-7,CATLLGSYEQYF
TRBV5-1,TRBJ2-1,CASSAEQGSYYNEQFF
TRBV18,TRBJ2-2,CASSRNTPGQGAGELFF
TRBV5-1,TRBJ1-5,CASSFSGSDNQPQHF
TRBV25-1,TRBJ2-1,CASSEMGTLGLNEQFF
TRBV3-1/TRBV3-2,TRBJ2-4,CASSQDREFKNIQYF
TRBV27,TRBJ1-1,CASSTRQGASEAFF
TRBV6-5,TRBJ1-6,CASRAQTGAYSPLHF
TRBV5-4,TRBJ1-5,CASSLANRGDSNQPQHF
TRBV2,TRBJ1-1,CASSLTGVNTEAFF
TRBV4-2,TRBJ2-2,CASSQEDSGLMGTGELFF
TRBV30,TRBJ1-1,CACTGGWKTEAFF
TRBV11-2,TRBJ2-5,CASSLVQQETQYF
TRBV2,TRBJ2-2,CASSEAYTGELFF
TRBV5-4,TRBJ2-5,CASSLVAGGGETQYF
TRBV5-4,TRBJ2-5,CASSLGTTGGQETQYF
TRBV4-1,TRBJ2-7,CASSQDSLDGYEQYF
TRBV5-1,TRBJ2-1,CASRTSGGTSSYNEQFF
TRBV6-5,TRBJ2-2,CASSYSSDRVTGELFF
TRBV6-2/TRBV6-3,TRBJ1-5,CASCLGQTNNQPQHF
TRBV5-1,TRBJ1-1,CASSPGQGNTEAFF
TRBV28,TRBJ2-7,CASSPQGFAYEQYF
TRBV7-9,TRBJ1-4,CASSLGQGRATNEKLFF